The clone carrying this T cell receptor (beta chain) is a singleton in its sample. Its specificity is unknown. This entry comes from a study of OX40 agonist ivuxolimab in advanced cancers. Turning to the study itself: The dose-escalation group included hepatocellular carcinoma, melanoma, renal cell carcinoma and head and neck cancer.

TCRdb's copy holds only in-frame clones and misses some; the assay was immunoSEQ multiplex PCR. The data contain about 77,000 clones, over 75% of them singletons. General observations from the study: Clonal expansion was among the lowest in partial responders at 0.1-3.0 mg/kg, especially CD8+. More expanded clones were seen, on average, in CD8+ T cells than in CD4+.

The clonotype originates from an adult with an advanced solid tumor such as melanoma, head and neck, liver or kidney cancer. Source: CD4+ or CD8+ T cells sorted from blood, taken in a trial of the OX40 agonist ivuxolimab.

The CDR3 region has the DNA TGTGCCAGCAGACCTAGCGGGGGGGACTCCTACGAGCAGTACTTC. Protein: CASRPSGGDSYEQYF. The rearrangement links TRBV5-4 to TRBJ2-5; 12 bases match TRBD2. The J call may be faulty, since TRBJ2-7 better matches the DNA end. CDR1 is SGHNT, CDR2 YYREEE, per germline (reference sequence). CDR3 length: 15 amino acids.